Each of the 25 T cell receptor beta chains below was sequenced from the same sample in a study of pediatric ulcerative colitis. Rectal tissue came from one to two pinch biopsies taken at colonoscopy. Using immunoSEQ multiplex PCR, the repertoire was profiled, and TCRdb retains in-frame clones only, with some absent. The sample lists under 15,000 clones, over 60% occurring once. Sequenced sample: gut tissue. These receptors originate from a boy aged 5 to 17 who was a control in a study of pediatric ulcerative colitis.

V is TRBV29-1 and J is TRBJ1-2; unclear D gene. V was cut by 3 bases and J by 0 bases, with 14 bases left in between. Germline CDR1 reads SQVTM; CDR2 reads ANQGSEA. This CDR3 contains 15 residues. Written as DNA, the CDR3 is TGCAGCGTTGAGTCAGCCAGTCCGTCTAACTATGGCTACACCTTC. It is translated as CSVESASPSNYGYTF.

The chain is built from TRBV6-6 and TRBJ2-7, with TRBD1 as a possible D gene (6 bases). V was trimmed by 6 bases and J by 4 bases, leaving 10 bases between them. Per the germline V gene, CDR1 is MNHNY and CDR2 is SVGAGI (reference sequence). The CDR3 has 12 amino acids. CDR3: CASSLQGYEQYF. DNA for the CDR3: TGTGCCAGCAGCTTACAGGGTTACGAGCAGTACTTC.

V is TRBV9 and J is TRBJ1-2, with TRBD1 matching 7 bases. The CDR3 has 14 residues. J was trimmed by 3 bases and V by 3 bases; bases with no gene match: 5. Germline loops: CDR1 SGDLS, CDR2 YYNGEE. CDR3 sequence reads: CASSADRAYYGYTF. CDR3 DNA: TGTGCCAGCAGCGCCGACAGGGCTTACTATGGCTACACCTTC.

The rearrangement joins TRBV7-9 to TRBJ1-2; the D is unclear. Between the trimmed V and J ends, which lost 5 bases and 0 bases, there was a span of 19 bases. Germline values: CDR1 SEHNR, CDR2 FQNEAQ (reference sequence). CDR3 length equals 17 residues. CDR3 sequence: CASSPQSAGISNYGYTF. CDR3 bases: TGTGCCAGCAGCCCACAAAGCGCCGGAATTTCTAACTATGGCTACACCTTC.

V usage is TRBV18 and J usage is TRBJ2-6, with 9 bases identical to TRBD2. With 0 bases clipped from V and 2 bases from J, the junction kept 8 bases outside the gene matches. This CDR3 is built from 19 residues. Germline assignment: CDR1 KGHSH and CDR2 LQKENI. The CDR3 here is CASSPPLAGASPGANVLTF. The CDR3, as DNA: TGTGCCAGCTCACCACCTTTAGCGGGAGCCAGCCCTGGGGCCAACGTCCTGACTTTC. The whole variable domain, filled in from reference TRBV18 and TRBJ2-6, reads NAGVMQNPRHLVRRRGQEARLRCSPMKGHSHVYWYRQLPEEGLKFMVYLQKENIIDESGMPKERFSAEFPKEGPSILRIQQVVRGDSAAYFCASSPPLAGASPGANVLTFGAGSRLTVL.

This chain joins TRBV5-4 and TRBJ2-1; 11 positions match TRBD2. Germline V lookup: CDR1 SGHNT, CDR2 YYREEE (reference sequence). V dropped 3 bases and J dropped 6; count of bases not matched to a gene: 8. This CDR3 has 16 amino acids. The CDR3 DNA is TGTGCCAGCAGCTGGGGACTAGCGGAGGGGGGCAATGAGCAGTTCTTC. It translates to CASSWGLAEGGNEQFF.

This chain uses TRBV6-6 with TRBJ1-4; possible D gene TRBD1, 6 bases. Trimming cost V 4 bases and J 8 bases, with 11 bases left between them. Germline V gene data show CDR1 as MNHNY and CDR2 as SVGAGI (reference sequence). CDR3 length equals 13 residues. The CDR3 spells CASSWSGEEKLFF. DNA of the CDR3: TGTGCCAGCAGTTGGTCAGGGGAGGAAAAACTGTTTTTT.

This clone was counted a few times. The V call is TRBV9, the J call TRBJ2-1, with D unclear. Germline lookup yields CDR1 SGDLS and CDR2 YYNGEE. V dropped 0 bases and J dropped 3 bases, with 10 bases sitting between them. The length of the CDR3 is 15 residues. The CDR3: CASSVEAIRYNEQFF. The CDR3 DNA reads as TGTGCCAGCAGCGTAGAGGCTATCCGCTACAATGAGCAGTTCTTC.

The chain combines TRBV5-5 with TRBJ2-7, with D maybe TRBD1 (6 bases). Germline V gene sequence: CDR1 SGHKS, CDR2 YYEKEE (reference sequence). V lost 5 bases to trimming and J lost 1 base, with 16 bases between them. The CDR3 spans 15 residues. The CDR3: CASRDHITGSYEQYV. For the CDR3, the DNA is TGTGCCAGCAGAGACCATATAACAGGGTCCTACGAGCAGTACGTC.

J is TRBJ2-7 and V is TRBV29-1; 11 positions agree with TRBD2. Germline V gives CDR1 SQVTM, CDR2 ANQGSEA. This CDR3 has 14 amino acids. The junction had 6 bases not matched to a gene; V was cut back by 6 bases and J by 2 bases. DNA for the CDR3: TGCAGCGTCGAGGGGACTAGCGGACCCTACGAGCAGTACTTC. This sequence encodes CSVEGTSGPYEQYF.

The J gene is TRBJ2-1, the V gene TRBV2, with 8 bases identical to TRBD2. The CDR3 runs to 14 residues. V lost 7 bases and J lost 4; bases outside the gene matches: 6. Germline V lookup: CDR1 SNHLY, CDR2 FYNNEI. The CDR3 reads CASKGSGIYNEQFF. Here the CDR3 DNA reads TGTGCCAGCAAGGGTAGCGGGATATACAATGAGCAGTTCTTC.

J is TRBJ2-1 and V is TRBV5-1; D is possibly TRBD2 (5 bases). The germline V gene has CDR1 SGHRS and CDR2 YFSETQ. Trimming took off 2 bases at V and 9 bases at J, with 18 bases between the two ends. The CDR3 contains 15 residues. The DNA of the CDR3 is TGCGCCAGCAGCTTCGGGGAAATAGTTGACCGTGAGCAGTTCTTC. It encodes CASSFGEIVDREQFF.

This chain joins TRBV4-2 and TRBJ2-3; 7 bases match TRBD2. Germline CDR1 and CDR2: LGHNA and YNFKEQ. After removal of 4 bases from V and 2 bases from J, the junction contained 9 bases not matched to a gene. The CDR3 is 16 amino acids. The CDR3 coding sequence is TGTGCCAGCAGCCCCCGCCAGCGGGACTACACAGATACGCAGTATTTT. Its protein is CASSPRQRDYTDTQYF.

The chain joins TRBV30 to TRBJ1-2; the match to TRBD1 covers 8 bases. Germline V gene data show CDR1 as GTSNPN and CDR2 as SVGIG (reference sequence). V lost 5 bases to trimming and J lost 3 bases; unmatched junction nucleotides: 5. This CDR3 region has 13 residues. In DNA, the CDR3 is TGTGCCTGGGGACAGGGAACCCACTATGGCTACACCTTC. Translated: CAWGQGTHYGYTF.

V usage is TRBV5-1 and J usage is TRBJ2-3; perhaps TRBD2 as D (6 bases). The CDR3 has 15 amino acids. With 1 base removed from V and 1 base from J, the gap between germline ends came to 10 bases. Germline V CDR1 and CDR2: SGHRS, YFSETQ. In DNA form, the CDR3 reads TGCGCCAGCAGCTTGACGGGAGTACGCACAGATACGCAGTATTTT. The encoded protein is CASSLTGVRTDTQYF.

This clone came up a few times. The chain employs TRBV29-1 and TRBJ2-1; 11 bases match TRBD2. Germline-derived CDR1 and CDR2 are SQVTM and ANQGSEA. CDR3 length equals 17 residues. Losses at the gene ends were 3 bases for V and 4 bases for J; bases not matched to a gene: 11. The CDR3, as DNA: TGCAGCGTTGAGGCCGGGACTAGCGGACCAGTATACAATGAGCAGTTCTTC. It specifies CSVEAGTSGPVYNEQFF.

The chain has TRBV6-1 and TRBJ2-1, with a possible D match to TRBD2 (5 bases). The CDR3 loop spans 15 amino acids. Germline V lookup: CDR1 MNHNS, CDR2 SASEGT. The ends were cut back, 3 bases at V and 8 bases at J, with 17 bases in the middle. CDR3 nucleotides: TGTGCCAGCAGTGAGCGGGCCCGGCCCGGGGATGAGCAGTTCTTC. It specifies CASSERARPGDEQFF.

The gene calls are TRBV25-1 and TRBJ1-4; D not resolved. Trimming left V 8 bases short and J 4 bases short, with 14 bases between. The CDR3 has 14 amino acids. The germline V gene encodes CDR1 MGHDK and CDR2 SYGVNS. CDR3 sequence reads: CASALGPINEKLFF. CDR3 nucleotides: TGTGCCAGCGCCCTTGGACCGATTAATGAAAAACTGTTTTTT.

The CDR3 sequence is CAISDPGLSTDTQYF. The CDR3 DNA reads TGTGCCATCAGTGATCCGGGACTAAGCACAGATACGCAGTATTTT. This chain joins TRBV10-3 and TRBJ2-3; TRBD2 aligns across 7 bases. The CDR3 consists of 15 residues. Germline V gene data show CDR1 as ENHRY and CDR2 as SYGVKD. The V and J ends lost 3 bases and 0 bases, in that order; junction bases with no gene match: 3.

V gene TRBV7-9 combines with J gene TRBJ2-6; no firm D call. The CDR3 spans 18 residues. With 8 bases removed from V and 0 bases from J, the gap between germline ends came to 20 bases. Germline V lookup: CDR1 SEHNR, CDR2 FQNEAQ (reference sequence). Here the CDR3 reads CASPAFEFLSSGANVLTF. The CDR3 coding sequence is TGTGCCAGCCCAGCTTTCGAGTTCCTTAGCTCTGGGGCCAACGTCCTGACTTTC.

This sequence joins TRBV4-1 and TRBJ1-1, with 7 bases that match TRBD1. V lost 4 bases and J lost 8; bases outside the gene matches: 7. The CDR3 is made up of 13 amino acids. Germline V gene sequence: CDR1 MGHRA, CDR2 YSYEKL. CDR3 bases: TGCGCCAGCAGCCGCCAACAGGGGAGAGAAGCTTTCTTT. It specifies CASSRQQGREAFF.

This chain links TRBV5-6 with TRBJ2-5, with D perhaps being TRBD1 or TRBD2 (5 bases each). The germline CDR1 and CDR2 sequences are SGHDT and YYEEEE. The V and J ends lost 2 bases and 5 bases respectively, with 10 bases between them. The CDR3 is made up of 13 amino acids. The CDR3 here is CASSFGGWETQYF. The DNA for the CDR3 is TGTGCCAGCAGCTTTGGGGGTTGGGAGACCCAGTACTTC.

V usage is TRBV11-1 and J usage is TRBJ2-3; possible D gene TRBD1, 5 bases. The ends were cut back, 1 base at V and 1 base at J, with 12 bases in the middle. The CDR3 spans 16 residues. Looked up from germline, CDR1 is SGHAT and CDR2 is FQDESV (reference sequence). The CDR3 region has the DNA TGTGCCAGCAGCTTAGTACTGCAGGGCGGCACAGATACGCAGTATTTT. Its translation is CASSLVLQGGTDTQYF.

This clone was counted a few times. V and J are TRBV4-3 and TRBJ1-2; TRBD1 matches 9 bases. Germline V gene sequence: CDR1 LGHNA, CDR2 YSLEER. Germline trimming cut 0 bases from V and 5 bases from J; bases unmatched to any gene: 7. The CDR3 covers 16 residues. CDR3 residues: CASSQDFAGTGYGYTF. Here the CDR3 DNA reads TGCGCCAGCAGCCAAGATTTTGCCGGGACAGGGTATGGCTACACCTTC.

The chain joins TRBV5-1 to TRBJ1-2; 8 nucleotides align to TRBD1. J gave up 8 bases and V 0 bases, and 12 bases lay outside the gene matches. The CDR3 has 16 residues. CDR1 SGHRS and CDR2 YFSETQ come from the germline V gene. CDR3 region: CASSLAYSTRGQGYTF. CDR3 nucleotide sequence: TGCGCCAGCAGCTTGGCCTATTCTACCAGGGGGCAAGGCTACACCTTC. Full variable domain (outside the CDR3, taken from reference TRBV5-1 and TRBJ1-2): KAGVTQTPRYLIKTRGQQVTLSCSPISGHRSVSWYQQTPGQGLQFLFEYFSETQRNKGNFPGRFSGRQFSNSRSEMNVSTLELGDSALYLCASSLAYSTRGQGYTFGSGTRLTVV.